This T cell receptor (beta chain) is drawn from a study of control samples from healthy donors and cancer patients. Only in-frame clones appear in the TCRdb table, and some are missing; sequencing was by immunoSEQ multiplex PCR. This table has around 180,000 clones, 91% appearing once. This receptor was taken from a woman between 40 and 50 years old in good health. Sequenced input: blood.

The CDR3 is CASSQDQGGYTF. The CDR3 coding sequence is TGCGCCAGCAGCCAAGATCAAGGGGGCTACACCTTC. The chain couples TRBV4-1 to TRBJ1-2; no clear D gene. The CDR3 is 12 residues long. The V end lost 0 bases, the J end lost 8 bases, and 7 bases lay between the germline ends. Germline CDR1 is MGHRA and CDR2 is YSYEKL.